The 13 T cell receptor beta chains listed next were all sequenced from one sample in a study of follicular helper T cells after annual influenza vaccination. Here immunoSEQ multiplex PCR was the method, and the copy in TCRdb shows in-frame clones only, minus some. The table shows just over 7,000 clones, with roughly 84% occurring only once. Time point noted: 2015-2016 season, 7 days after influenza vaccination. The input for sequencing was CXCR5+ CD38- circulating T follicular helper cells from blood, taken 7 days after influenza vaccination. As to subset: circulating Tfh, non-naive CD4+CXCR5+PD-1+ (ICOS+CD38+ or ICOS-CD38-). These receptors originate from an adult who received the influenza vaccine.

This clone was seen a single time. The rearrangement links TRBV30 to TRBJ1-1; D uncertain. This CDR3 spans 14 amino acids. Germline loops: CDR1 GTSNPN, CDR2 SVGIG (reference sequence). V lost 4 bases and J lost 1, with 13 bases in between. CDR3 in amino acids: CAWNRGHSNTEAFF. The CDR3 DNA is TGTGCCTGGAATCGAGGCCACTCGAACACTGAAGCTTTCTTT.

The chain is built from TRBV11-2 and TRBJ1-1; D is unresolved. The CDR3 is 15 amino acids. Germline CDR1 reads SGHAT; CDR2 reads FQNNGV. V was clipped by 4 bases and J by 4 bases, with 16 bases between them. CDR3 DNA sequence: TGTGCCAGCAGCTCCGACCTCAGCTCGGGCACTGAAGCTTTCTTT. It codes for CASSSDLSSGTEAFF.

The V gene is TRBV10-3, the J gene TRBJ2-6, with 9 bases that match TRBD1. CDR1 and CDR2 (germline): ENHRY, SYGVKD. CDR3 length: 18 residues. V shed 6 bases and J 0 bases; nucleotides not matched to a gene: 9. The CDR3 region has the DNA TGTGCCATCAGCCGGACAGGGGCTACCTACTCTGGGGCCAACGTCCTGACTTTC. This translates into CAISRTGATYSGANVLTF.

The rearrangement uses TRBV29-1 and TRBJ2-5; TRBD2 matches at 7 bases. J lost 2 bases, V lost 6 bases, and 12 bases had no gene match. This CDR3 has 15 amino acids. From germline, CDR1 is SQVTM and CDR2 ANQGSEA. CDR3 bases: TGCAGCGTCCGAGCGGGATACATCGGACAAGAGACCCAGTACTTC. This translates into CSVRAGYIGQETQYF.

The genes are TRBV5-1 and TRBJ2-6; 8 bases map to TRBD1. V was pared by 0 bases and J by 0 bases, with 2 bases of the junction left unmatched. The V gene's germline CDR1 is SGHRS and CDR2 YFSETQ. The CDR3 runs to 17 residues. In DNA, the CDR3 is TGCGCCAGCAGCTTGGGGACAGGGCACTCTGGGGCCAACGTCCTGACTTTC. Its translation is CASSLGTGHSGANVLTF.

The chain couples TRBV6-6 to TRBJ2-3, with no clear D. This CDR3 has 13 residues. Looked up from germline, CDR1 is MNHNY and CDR2 is SVGAGI (reference sequence). V was clipped by 2 bases and J by 7 bases, with 10 bases between them. The CDR3 bases are TGTGCCAGCAGTTACCCGCCATTAAATACGCAGTATTTT. This encodes CASSYPPLNTQYF.

V is TRBV6-6 and J is TRBJ2-7; 10 bases align to TRBD1. Germline V lookup: CDR1 MNHNY, CDR2 SVGAGI (reference sequence). The trim removed 5 bases at V and 3 bases at J, leaving 10 bases unmatched. This CDR3 has 16 amino acids. CDR3: CASSPRPGTGDYEQYF. The DNA of the CDR3 is TGTGCCAGCAGTCCCCGTCCCGGGACAGGGGACTACGAGCAGTACTTC.

The chain has TRBV5-1 and TRBJ2-7; no firm D call. Germline values: CDR1 SGHRS, CDR2 YFSETQ. CDR3 length: 13 residues. V was cut by 5 bases and J by 5 bases, with 14 bases left in between. The CDR3 DNA is TGCGCCAGCAGGGAACCGGGCGGCGACGAGCAGTACTTC. Protein: CASREPGGDEQYF.

This clone occurred a few times. The chain carries TRBV7-8 and TRBJ2-7; 8 bases agree with TRBD1. The junction had 1 base not matched to a gene; V was cut back by 0 bases and J by 3 bases. This CDR3 region has 14 residues. The germline gives CDR1 SGHVS, CDR2 FQNEAQ. DNA of the CDR3: TGTGCCAGCAGCTTAGCCACAGGGGGCTACGAGCAGTACTTC. Residues: CASSLATGGYEQYF.

This chain connects TRBV5-1 to TRBJ1-1; the D is unclear. The V gene's germline CDR1 is SGHRS and CDR2 YFSETQ. The CDR3 is 13 residues long. V was pared by 0 bases and J by 6 bases, with 9 bases between. The CDR3 coding sequence is TGCGCCAGCAGCTTGGGGACTAACGCTGAAGCTTTCTTT. Translation: CASSLGTNAEAFF.

V is TRBV5-1 and J is TRBJ1-2, with no clear D. The V gene lost 2 bases and the J gene lost 8 bases, with 7 bases spanning the gap. This CDR3 comprises 11 residues. Germline values: CDR1 SGHRS, CDR2 YFSETQ. As DNA, the CDR3 is TGCGCCAGCAGCTTTGACACCGGCTACACCTTC. Translating gives CASSFDTGYTF.

The chain has TRBV14 and TRBJ1-2; perhaps TRBD1 as D (5 bases). The CDR3 covers 14 residues. Trimming removed 2 bases from V and 4 bases from J, with 11 bases in between. Germline V gene data show CDR1 as SGHDN and CDR2 as FVKESK. Here the CDR3 reads CASSQRGDFYGYTF. For the CDR3, the DNA is TGTGCCAGCAGCCAAAGGGGAGATTTCTATGGCTACACCTTC. Using reference TRBV14 and TRBJ1-2 for the parts outside the CDR3, the full variable domain is EAGVTQFPSHSVIEKGQTVTLRCDPISGHDNLYWYRRVMGKEIKFLLHFVKESKQDESGMPNNRFLAERTGGTYSTLKVQPAELEDSGVYFCASSQRGDFYGYTFGSGTRLTVV.

The V gene is TRBV28, the J gene TRBJ1-2, with 9 positions matching TRBD1. The CDR3 spans 14 residues. CDR1 is MDHEN, CDR2 SYDVKM, per germline. V lost 4 bases and J lost 6; bases outside the gene matches: 6. As DNA, the CDR3 is TGTGCCAGCAGTTCGGGGACAGGGATGGATGGCTACACCTTC. Protein sequence: CASSSGTGMDGYTF.